This TCR beta chain appears in the sequencing data of a study of blood T cell repertoires in COVID-19. Trimming stripped 2 bases from V and 3 bases from J, with 4 bases between. CDR1 is SNHLY and CDR2 is FYNNEI in the germline V gene. The CDR3 has 13 amino acids. Using immunoSEQ multiplex PCR, the repertoire was profiled, and TCRdb retains in-frame clones only, with some absent. The top ten clones hold about a sixth of a sample with approximately 140,000 clones, around 84% of them seen once. Sequencing was performed on peripheral blood. This clonotype originated in a woman at least 80 years old with acute or convalescent COVID-19. The chain couples TRBV2 to TRBJ1-4; D is uncertain. For the CDR3, the DNA is TGTGCCAGCAGTGAACATTCTAATGAAAAACTGTTTTTT. Translating gives CASSEHSNEKLFF. The complete variable domain, with remaining parts taken from reference TRBV2 and TRBJ1-4, reads EPEVTQTPSHQVTQMGQEVILRCVPISNHLYFYWYRQILGQKVEFLVSFYNNEISEKSEIFDDQFSVERPDGSNFTLKIRSTKLEDSAMYFCASSEHSNEKLFFGSGTQLSVL.